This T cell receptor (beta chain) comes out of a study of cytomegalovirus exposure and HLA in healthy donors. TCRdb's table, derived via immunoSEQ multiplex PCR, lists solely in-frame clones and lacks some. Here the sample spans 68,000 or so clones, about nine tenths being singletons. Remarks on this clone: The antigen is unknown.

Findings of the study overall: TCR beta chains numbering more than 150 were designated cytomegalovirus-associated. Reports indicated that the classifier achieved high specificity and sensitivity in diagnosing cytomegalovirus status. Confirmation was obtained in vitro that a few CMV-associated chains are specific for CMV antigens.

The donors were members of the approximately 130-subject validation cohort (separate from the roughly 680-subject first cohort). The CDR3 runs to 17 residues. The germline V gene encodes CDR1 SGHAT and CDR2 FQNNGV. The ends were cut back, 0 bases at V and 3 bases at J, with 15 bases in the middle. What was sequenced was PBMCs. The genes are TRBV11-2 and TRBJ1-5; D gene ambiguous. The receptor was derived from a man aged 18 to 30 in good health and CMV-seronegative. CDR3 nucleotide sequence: TGTGCCAGCAGCTTAGATTCTTTTGTTACTTTCAATCAGCCCCAGCATTTT. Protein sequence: CASSLDSFVTFNQPQHF.